Listed below are T cell receptor beta chains from one sample, sequenced in a study of T cells in localized non-small cell lung cancer. Only in-frame clones appear in the TCRdb table, and some are missing; sequencing was by immunoSEQ multiplex PCR. The sample shows 31,000 or so clones, roughly nine tenths of them seen only once. Sequenced here: peripheral blood, sampled before any cancer treatment. The receptor source for this set is a female donor aged 60 or older with stage I lung adenocarcinoma. CDR3s include the opening cysteine and the closing phenylalanine or tryptophan. D genes are given only for firm matches. Rows may omit the clone size; those that give it use once, few, many or a size class.

CDR3 DNA	CDR3 protein	J gene	D gene	V gene	clone size
TGTGCCAGCAGTCCCATGGGACTAGCGGGTAACACCGGGGAGCTGTTTTTT	CASSPMGLAGNTGELFF	TRBJ2-2	TRBD2	TRBV28	few
TGTGCCAGCAGCCTAGGTACATCCGGACTAGCGGTCCAAGAGACCCAGTACTTC	CASSLGTSGLAVQETQYF	TRBJ2-5	TRBD2	TRBV7-3	NA
TGTGCCAGCAGCTCGGGACCTAGGGGGACCGGGGAGCTGTTTTTT	CASSSGPRGTGELFF	TRBJ2-2	NA	TRBV7-3	NA
TGTGCCAGCAGCTTATGGGGACTACCCTCCTACGAGCAGTACTTC	CASSLWGLPSYEQYF	TRBJ2-7	TRBD2	TRBV7-2	NA
TGTGCCAGCAGCTTGCGGGACCAAGAGACCCAGTACTTC	CASSLRDQETQYF	TRBJ2-5	NA	TRBV5-4	NA
TGTGCCAGCACCCTTCTAGCGGGGCAAAGCACCGGGGAGCTGTTTTTT	CASTLLAGQSTGELFF	TRBJ2-2	TRBD2	TRBV4-2	NA
TGTGCCAGCAGTTACTCCCTAGAGAGCGGGAGTGCTGAGCAGTTCTTC	CASSYSLESGSAEQFF	TRBJ2-1	TRBD2	TRBV6-5	NA
TGCGCCAGCAGCTCGGCTCTTATGTCTAGCGGGCTCAGGGGGACAGATACGCAGTATTTT	CASSSALMSSGLRGTDTQYF	TRBJ2-3	NA	TRBV5-1	NA
TGCAGCGTTGTGCCCCCGGGAAGCGTCAATGAGCAGTTCTTC	CSVVPPGSVNEQFF	TRBJ2-1	NA	TRBV29-1	NA
TGTGCCAGCAGCGTGGACAGGAACTATGGCTACACCTTC	CASSVDRNYGYTF	TRBJ1-2	TRBD1	TRBV5-4	few
TGTGCCAGTCTTGGGCTAGCGGGAGGGTACGAGCAGTACTTC	CASLGLAGGYEQYF	TRBJ2-7	TRBD2	TRBV6-5	NA
TGTGCCATCATGGAGACTAACTACAATGAGCAGTTCTTC	CAIMETNYNEQFF	TRBJ2-1	NA	TRBV10-3	NA
TGTGCCAGCAGCCCAACTCGGACGGAGAACACTGAAGCTTTCTTT	CASSPTRTENTEAFF	TRBJ1-1	NA	TRBV7-9	NA
TGTGCCAGCAGCTTAGTATTCGGCGACTACAATGAGCAGTTCTTC	CASSLVFGDYNEQFF	TRBJ2-1	NA	TRBV7-2	NA
TGTGCCAGTAGCAGTCCAGAGACCCAGTACTTC	CASSSPETQYF	TRBJ2-5	NA	TRBV19	once
TGCGCCAGCAGCGGAGGGGGCGAAGGCTATGGCTACACCTTC	CASSGGGEGYGYTF	TRBJ1-2	TRBD1	TRBV5-1	NA
TGCAGCGTTGGGGGGAGGACAGGCCAGGTTCCCGACGAGCAGTACTTC	CSVGGRTGQVPDEQYF	TRBJ2-7	NA	TRBV29-1	once
TGCGCCAGCAGCTCCGGAGTCGTGGGCACTGAAGCTTTCTTT	CASSSGVVGTEAFF	TRBJ1-1	NA	TRBV5-1	NA
TGTGCCAGCTCACCACCTTTGACAGTTGGCTACACCTTC	CASSPPLTVGYTF	TRBJ1-2	NA	TRBV18	NA
TGTGCCAGCAGTGCAAGCGCGACAGTGATCTCCTACGAGCAGTACTTC	CASSASATVISYEQYF	TRBJ2-7	NA	TRBV27	NA
TGTGCCAGCAGCCCGGATTCTGGGGCCAACGTCCTGACTTTC	CASSPDSGANVLTF	TRBJ2-6	NA	TRBV14	NA
TGTGCCAGCAGCTTATTTGGACCACTCTCCTACAATGAGCAGTTCTTC	CASSLFGPLSYNEQFF	TRBJ2-1	NA	TRBV7-3	NA
TGTGCCAGCACCAACCGAGGACAGGGTAGGCATTTT	CASTNRGQGRHF	TRBJ2-3	TRBD1	TRBV11-2	once
TGCAGCGTTGAGGGTCTACTGATGGGCGAGCAGTACTTC	CSVEGLLMGEQYF	TRBJ2-7	NA	TRBV29-1	NA
TGCAGCGGCTGTAACACCGGGGAGCTGTTTTTT	CSGCNTGELFF	TRBJ2-2	NA	TRBV29-1	few
TGCAGCGTTGATACTAGCTCGACCCTCTCCTACAATGAGCAGTTCTTC	CSVDTSSTLSYNEQFF	TRBJ2-1	NA	TRBV29-1	NA
TGTGCCAGCAATCGCCACGCCGGGGGGGGCTACGAGCAGTACTTC	CASNRHAGGGYEQYF	TRBJ2-7	TRBD2	TRBV28	few
TGTGCCAGCTCACCAATAGGGGTATCAGGACAGGGGGCGTTCGAGCAGTACTTC	CASSPIGVSGQGAFEQYF	TRBJ2-7	TRBD1	TRBV18	NA
TGTGCCAGCAGCACGGTGGTCCCGCGGGACACCGGGGAGCTGTTTTTT	CASSTVVPRDTGELFF	TRBJ2-2	NA	TRBV7-3	NA
TGTGCCAGTAGTATGTACCAGGCGAACACCGGGGAGCTGTTTTTT	CASSMYQANTGELFF	TRBJ2-2	NA	TRBV19	NA
TGTGCCAGCAGCAGGGGCTGGGGTTCCTACGAGCAGTACTTC	CASSRGWGSYEQYF	TRBJ2-7	NA	TRBV7-2	NA
TGCGCCAGCAGCTTGGTCGGGCCGAACACTGAAGCTTTCTTT	CASSLVGPNTEAFF	TRBJ1-1	NA	TRBV5-1	NA
TGCAGCGTTGAGCCCTTCACCGGGACAGGTGGTGAGCAGTACTTC	CSVEPFTGTGGEQYF	TRBJ2-7	TRBD1	TRBV29-1	NA
TGTGCCAGCCAGCGGGAGGGCCTCCAGTACTTC	CASQREGLQYF	TRBJ2-4	TRBD2	TRBV2	once
TGTGCCAGCTCCATAGGGGCCGTCACCACAGATACGCAGTATTTT	CASSIGAVTTDTQYF	TRBJ2-3	NA	TRBV6-5	NA
TGTGCCAGCAGCTTGGGGGCCGGGGAGCTGTTTTTT	CASSLGAGELFF	TRBJ2-2	NA	TRBV5-4	NA
TGTGCCAGCAGCTTAGGGGGGACAGGGAGCTACAATGAGCAGTTCTTC	CASSLGGTGSYNEQFF	TRBJ2-1	TRBD1	TRBV11-3	NA
TGTGCCAGCAGACCCGAGGACGGAGCAAATGAAAAACTGTTTTTT	CASRPEDGANEKLFF	TRBJ1-4	NA	TRBV28	once
TGTGCCAGCAGCCCGGGGAGGAGTACGGGGGGAAACACCATATATTTT	CASSPGRSTGGNTIYF	TRBJ1-3	NA	TRBV7-2	NA
TGTGCCAGCAGCCGGACAGGGGTGAATGGCTACACCTTC	CASSRTGVNGYTF	TRBJ1-2	TRBD1	TRBV6-5	NA
TGTGCCAGCAGCTTGCAGGACACTGAAGCTTTCTTT	CASSLQDTEAFF	TRBJ1-1	NA	TRBV5-5	NA
TGTGCCAGCAGCTTGGGCTCACCCCCCTCCTACGAGCAGTACTTC	CASSLGSPPSYEQYF	TRBJ2-7	NA	TRBV5-4	NA
TGTGCCAGCAGTGAGAATAAGTACGAGCAGTACTTC	CASSENKYEQYF	TRBJ2-7	NA	TRBV6-1	NA
TGTGCCAGCAGTGCCCCGACTCCGGGACATGGCGGGGAGCTGTTTTTT	CASSAPTPGHGGELFF	TRBJ2-2	NA	TRBV2	NA
TGTGCCACCAGCAGAGATTCGGCTTACGGGGAGACCCAGTACTTC	CATSRDSAYGETQYF	TRBJ2-5	NA	TRBV15	NA
TGTGCCAGTAGTATAAGTGGGAGCGGGAGGGCCTTGAACAATGAGCAGTTCTTC	CASSISGSGRALNNEQFF	TRBJ2-1	TRBD2	TRBV19	NA
TGTGCCAGCAGTGACTACTATACGCAGTATTTT	CASSDYYTQYF	TRBJ2-3	NA	TRBV6-5	NA
TGTGCCAGCTCACCACTCCCAAGCGGGCCCTACAATGAGCAGTTCTTC	CASSPLPSGPYNEQFF	TRBJ2-1	NA	TRBV18	NA
TGTGCCTGGAGTCCGGCCTACGAGCAGTACTTC	CAWSPAYEQYF	TRBJ2-7	NA	TRBV30	NA
TGCGCCAGCAGCCAAGTATGGACTAGCGGGAGTACTAGCCCAGATACGCAGTATTTT	CASSQVWTSGSTSPDTQYF	TRBJ2-3	TRBD2	TRBV4-3	NA
TGCGCCAGCAGCTTGGCCCCAGCGGGAGGGACCGGGGAGCTGTTTTTT	CASSLAPAGGTGELFF	TRBJ2-2	TRBD2	TRBV5-1	NA
TGTGCCAGCTGGGAGGGGGCCGGCACCGGGGAGCTGTTTTTT	CASWEGAGTGELFF	TRBJ2-2	NA	TRBV28	NA
TGCGCCAGCAGCCAAGTTGGGCAGCATGGGGGCACTGAAGCTTTCTTT	CASSQVGQHGGTEAFF	TRBJ1-1	NA	TRBV4-1	NA
TGTGCCAGCAAGGGCGGAACTTCGGGGAATCAGCCCCAGCATTTT	CASKGGTSGNQPQHF	TRBJ1-5	NA	TRBV6-1	NA
TGTGCCAGCAGTTTGTCAGGGACCTACGAGCAGTACTTC	CASSLSGTYEQYF	TRBJ2-7	NA	TRBV6-1	NA
TGCGCCAGCAGCCGGACTTCGAGCTCCTACAATGAGCAGTTCTTC	CASSRTSSSYNEQFF	TRBJ2-1	NA	TRBV5-1	NA
TGTGCCAGCAGCGTAGCTGGGGGGGGGACCTCTGGGGCCAACGTCCTGACTTTC	CASSVAGGGTSGANVLTF	TRBJ2-6	TRBD2	TRBV9	NA
TGTGCCAGCAGCTTAGCGGCCCTGAACACTGAAGCTTTCTTT	CASSLAALNTEAFF	TRBJ1-1	NA	TRBV7-9	NA
TGTGCCAGCACCAAGTTGGTGAACACTGAAGCTTTCTTT	CASTKLVNTEAFF	TRBJ1-1	NA	TRBV28	NA